This T cell receptor (beta chain) was profiled in a study of T-cell reconstitution after alpha-beta-depleted transplantation in children (dated by TCRdb to 2015 to 2016). Notes on the research overall: Using TCR repertoire profiling, the study quantitatively followed how T-cell immune reconstitution unfolded in children after TCRalphabeta/CD19-depleted allogeneic hematopoietic cell transplantation. Results and caveats for the whole study, not just this receptor: Hyperexpanded clone frequencies declined over subsequent months; after one year, T-cell counts and TCRbeta diversity were mostly attributed to newly produced T cells. About two months after transplant, the apparently early recovery of alphabetaT-cell counts reportedly depended on just several hundred clones that had expanded rapidly and came from non-depleted graft cells. In some patients, the high TCRbeta diversity seen at day 60 was put down to recipient T cells and intrathymic progenitors that had survived conditioning.

This specimen's treatment or condition label, per the study, means: allogeneic hematopoietic cell transplantation with graft depleted of TCRalphabeta T cells and CD19 B cells. TCRalphabeta/CD19-depleted allogeneic hematopoietic cell grafts were given to the transplant recipients, all of whom were children. The library was obtained by PCR. Sequencing took place on an Illumina HiSeq 2500. TCR library preparation used molecular barcoding, with unique molecular identifiers applied to normalize quantification of the TCRbeta repertoire. In-frame beta chains were kept once TCRdb had trimmed the public reads at Q25 with fastp and called clones with MiXCR. Rows matching on CDR3 protein sequence are summarized as one entry with the most common DNA and genes. This sample holds 330,000 or so distinct CDR3 sequences; over 9% were observed only once. The top ten constitute over 6% of the sample. According to the germline V gene (reference sequence), CDR1 reads SEHNR and CDR2 reads FQNEAQ. Germline trimming: 2 bases from V, 8 bases from J; junction bases outside gene matches: 8. The CDR3 measures 15 amino acids from cysteine to phenylalanine. Left in the record is the CDR3 DNA by itself, 45 bases read in frame from the first base.

Note on this clonotype: The antigen it binds to is not known. Per-base quality was not reported, and no clone a single base away is much larger than it.

The chain was built from TRBV7-9 and TRBJ2-1, and 8 junction bases match TRBD2. The sequence was collected from a boy under three years old with acute myeloid leukemia, due to receive a stem cell transplant. The sample consisted of PBMCs, taken before TCRalphabeta/CD19-depleted stem cell transplant. The CDR3 has the sequence CASSLSAGETDEQFF. The nucleotide sequence is TGTGCCAGCAGCTTATCAGCGGGAGAGACGGATGAGCAGTTCTTC.